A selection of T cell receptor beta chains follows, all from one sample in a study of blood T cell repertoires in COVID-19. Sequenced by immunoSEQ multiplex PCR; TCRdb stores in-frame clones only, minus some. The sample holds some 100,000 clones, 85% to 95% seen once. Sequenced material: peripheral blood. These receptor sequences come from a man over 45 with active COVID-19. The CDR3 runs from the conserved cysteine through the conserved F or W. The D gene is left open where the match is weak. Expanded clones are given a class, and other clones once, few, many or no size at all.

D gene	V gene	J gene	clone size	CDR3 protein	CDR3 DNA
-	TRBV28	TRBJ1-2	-	CASTSGRGNYGYTF	TGTGCCAGCACATCAGGGCGGGGAAACTATGGCTACACCTTC
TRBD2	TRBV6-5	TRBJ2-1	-	CASRAGPTSNEQFF	TGTGCCAGCAGAGCGGGACCCACATCCAATGAGCAGTTCTTC
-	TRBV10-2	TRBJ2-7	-	CASKEGGGWVYEQYF	TGCGCCAGCAAGGAAGGTGGGGGGTGGGTCTACGAGCAGTACTTC
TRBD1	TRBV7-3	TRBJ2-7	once	CASSLGTVSSYEQYF	TGTGCCAGCAGCTTAGGGACAGTTAGCTCCTACGAGCAGTACTTC
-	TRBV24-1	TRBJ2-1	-	CATSDLLATSYNEQFF	TGTGCCACCAGTGATCTGCTAGCGACAAGTTACAATGAGCAGTTCTTC
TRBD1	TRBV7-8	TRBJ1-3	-	CASSLGTARSGNTIYF	TGTGCCAGCAGTCTCGGGACAGCGAGGTCTGGAAACACCATATATTTT
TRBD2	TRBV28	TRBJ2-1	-	CASTQGRGNYNEQFF	TGTGCCAGCACCCAAGGGCGGGGGAATTACAATGAGCAGTTCTTC
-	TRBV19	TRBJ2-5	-	CASSMQETQYF	TGTGCCAGTAGTATGCAGGAGACCCAGTACTTC
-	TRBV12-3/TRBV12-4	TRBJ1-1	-	CASSSAGNTEAFF	TGTGCCAGCAGTTCCGCCGGGAACACTGAAGCTTTCTTT
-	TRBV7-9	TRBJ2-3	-	CASSQGTYPSTDTQYF	TGTGCCAGCAGCCAGGGGACATACCCTAGCACAGATACGCAGTATTTT
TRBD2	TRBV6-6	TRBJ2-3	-	CASGGLGEGDTQYF	TGTGCCAGCGGAGGACTAGGCGAGGGAGATACGCAGTATTTT
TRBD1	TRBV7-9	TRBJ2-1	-	CASSNKDRGDEQFF	TGTGCCAGCAGCAACAAAGACAGGGGCGATGAGCAGTTCTTC
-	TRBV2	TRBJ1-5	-	CASTEGGYQPQHF	TGTGCCAGCACCGAAGGAGGTTATCAGCCCCAGCATTTT
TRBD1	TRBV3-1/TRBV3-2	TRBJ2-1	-	CASSQTDRGNEQFF	TGTGCCAGCAGCCAGACCGACAGGGGCAATGAGCAGTTCTTC
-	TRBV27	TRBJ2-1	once	CASTIGDEQFF	TGTGCCAGCACCATCGGGGATGAGCAGTTCTTC
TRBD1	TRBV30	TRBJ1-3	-	CAWSITGEPGNTIYF	TGTGCCTGGAGTATCACAGGGGAGCCTGGAAACACCATATATTTT
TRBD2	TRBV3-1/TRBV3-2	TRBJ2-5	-	CASSFLAGGTQETQYF	TGTGCCAGCAGCTTCCTAGCGGGAGGGACCCAAGAGACCCAGTACTTC
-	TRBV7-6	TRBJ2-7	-	CASSLATLALSYEQYF	TGTGCCAGCAGCTTAGCAACTCTAGCGCTATCCTACGAGCAGTACTTC
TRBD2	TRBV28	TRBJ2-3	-	CASSLWLAGGDTQYF	TGTGCCAGCAGTTTATGGTTAGCGGGAGGGGATACGCAGTATTTT
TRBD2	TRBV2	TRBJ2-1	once	CASSEGTSGNNEQFF	TGTGCCAGCAGTGAGGGGACTAGCGGGAACAATGAGCAGTTCTTC
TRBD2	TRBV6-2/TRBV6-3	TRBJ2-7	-	CASSSGGGRAYEQYF	TGTGCCAGCAGCTCTGGGGGCGGGAGGGCCTACGAGCAGTACTTC
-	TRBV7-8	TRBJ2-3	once	CASQAFPFTDTQYF	TGTGCCAGCCAGGCATTTCCTTTCACAGATACGCAGTATTTT
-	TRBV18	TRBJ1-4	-	CASSPRTARGAEKLFF	TGTGCCAGCTCACCTCGTACAGCTCGCGGGGCTGAAAAACTGTTTTTT
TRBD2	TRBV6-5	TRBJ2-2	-	CASSPGGAGELFF	TGTGCCAGCAGCCCGGGGGGTGCCGGGGAGCTGTTTTTT
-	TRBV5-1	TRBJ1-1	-	CASGRGAANTEAFF	TGCGCCAGCGGTCGGGGGGCAGCGAACACTGAAGCTTTCTTT
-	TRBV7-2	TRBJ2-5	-	CASSLGRTVETQYF	TGTGCCAGCAGCTTAGGTCGCACGGTCGAGACCCAGTACTTC
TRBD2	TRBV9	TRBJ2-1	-	CASSVKGLAGGEQFF	TGTGCCAGCAGCGTAAAGGGACTAGCGGGAGGCGAGCAGTTCTTC
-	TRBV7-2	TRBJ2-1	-	CASSLNRVGEQFF	TGTGCCAGCAGCTTAAACAGGGTGGGCGAGCAGTTCTTC
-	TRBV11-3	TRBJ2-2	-	CASSLVLGTGELFF	TGTGCCAGCAGCTTAGTTCTAGGCACCGGGGAGCTGTTTTTT
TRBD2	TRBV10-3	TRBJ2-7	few	CAISYTSGRSYEQYF	TGTGCCATCAGCTACACTAGCGGGAGATCCTACGAGCAGTACTTC
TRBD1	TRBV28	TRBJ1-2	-	CASSPRTGKRGNYGYTF	TGTGCCAGCAGTCCGAGGACAGGGAAGAGGGGAAACTATGGCTACACCTTC
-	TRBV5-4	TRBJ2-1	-	CASSLEQGRRYNEQFF	TGTGCCAGCAGCTTGGAACAGGGTCGGCGCTATAATGAGCAGTTCTTC
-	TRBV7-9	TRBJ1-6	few	CASSLQEGNNSPLHF	TGTGCCAGCAGCCTCCAGGAGGGGAATAATTCACCCCTCCACTTT
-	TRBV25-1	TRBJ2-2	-	CASSDAVPGELFF	TGTGCCAGCAGTGACGCGGTCCCGGGGGAGCTGTTTTTT
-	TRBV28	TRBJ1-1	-	CASSSGKGTEAFF	TGTGCCAGCAGCTCAGGGAAGGGGACTGAAGCTTTCTTT
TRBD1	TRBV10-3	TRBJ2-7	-	CAITGQDSYEQYF	TGTGCCATCACCGGACAGGACTCCTACGAGCAGTACTTC
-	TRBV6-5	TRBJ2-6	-	CATRSSSGANVLTF	TGTGCCACCCGGAGCAGCTCTGGGGCCAACGTCCTGACTTTC
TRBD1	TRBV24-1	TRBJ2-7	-	CATSDMTGGVYEQYF	TGTGCCACCAGTGACATGACAGGGGGAGTATACGAGCAGTACTTC
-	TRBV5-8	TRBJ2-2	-	CASRLRLGGLTFTGELFF	TGTGCCAGCAGGTTACGCTTGGGCGGGTTGACGTTCACCGGGGAGCTGTTTTTT
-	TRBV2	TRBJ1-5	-	CASSETRGNQPQHF	TGTGCCAGCAGTGAGACCCGGGGCAATCAGCCCCAGCATTTT
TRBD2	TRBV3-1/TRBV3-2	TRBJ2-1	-	CASRYSGTYNEQFF	TGTGCCAGCAGGTATAGCGGGACGTACAATGAGCAGTTCTTC
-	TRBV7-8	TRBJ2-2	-	CASSFRSGYSEAGELFF	TGTGCCAGCAGCTTTCGGTCGGGATACTCTGAGGCCGGGGAGCTGTTTTTT
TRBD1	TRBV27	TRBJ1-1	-	CASSLIQGATRTEAFF	TGTGCCAGCAGTTTAATCCAGGGGGCCACGAGGACTGAAGCTTTCTTT
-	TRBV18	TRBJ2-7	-	CASSPPGGGFYEQYF	TGTGCCAGCTCACCACCAGGGGGTGGTTTCTACGAGCAGTACTTC
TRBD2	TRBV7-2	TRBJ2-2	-	CASSIRTSGTTWELFF	TGTGCCAGCAGCATCAGGACTAGCGGGACAACCTGGGAGCTGTTTTTT
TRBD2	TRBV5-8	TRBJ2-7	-	CASSFNTLAGVSYEQYF	TGTGCCAGCAGCTTTAATACACTAGCGGGAGTCAGCTACGAGCAGTACTTC